Each of the 27 T cell receptor beta chains below was sequenced from the same sample in a study of blood T cell repertoires in COVID-19. Generated by immunoSEQ multiplex PCR, the TCRdb table keeps only in-frame clones and is missing some. Found here are over 200,000 clones, about nine tenths of them singletons; the top ten hold around 15%. Sequenced: PBMCs or T cells enriched from blood (not recorded which). The receptors shown here come from a young man who had recovered from COVID-19.

This clone showed up just once. This chain links TRBV11-3 with TRBJ2-2, with D hard to call. This CDR3 has 13 residues. Germline CDR1 SGHNT, CDR2 YENEEA. With 3 bases removed from V and 6 bases from J, the gap between germline ends came to 8 bases. The DNA of the CDR3 is TGTGCCAGCAGCTTCCGTGTCGCCGGGGAGCTGTTTTTT. Translated, it gives CASSFRVAGELFF.

The J gene is TRBJ1-1, the V gene TRBV5-1; no definite D call. V was cut by 5 bases and J by 1 base, with 9 bases left in between. The CDR3 is 13 residues long. Germline CDR1 SGHRS, CDR2 YFSETQ. The CDR3 coding sequence is TGCGCCAGCAGAAAGGGAGGGAACACTGAAGCTTTCTTT. It yields the protein CASRKGGNTEAFF.

The chain combines TRBV30 with TRBJ1-3; D possibly corresponds to TRBD1 (6 bases). Germline V gene lookup returns CDR1 GTSNPN and CDR2 SVGIG (reference sequence). The CDR3 sequence is 12 residues long. CDR3 coding DNA: TGTGCTTTTGAGACAGGCGGAAACACCATATATTTT. The encoded protein is CAFETGGNTIYF.

The V gene is TRBV13, the J gene TRBJ2-5; the match to TRBD1 covers 8 bases. Germline values: CDR1 PRHDT, CDR2 FYEKMQ (reference sequence). This CDR3 is built from 13 residues. Trimming took 6 bases from V and 5 from J; bases not matched to a gene: 5. This chain's CDR3 is CASRPGGGETQYF. CDR3 in DNA: TGTGCCAGCAGACCAGGGGGCGGGGAGACCCAGTACTTC.

In its sample, this clone was seen a few times. The gene calls are TRBV27 and TRBJ1-3, with 8 bases aligning to TRBD1. The CDR3 contains 13 residues. The V and J ends lost 5 bases and 8 bases, in that order; junction bases with no gene match: 5. Germline CDR1 MNHEY, CDR2 SMNVEV (reference sequence). In DNA form, the CDR3 reads TGTGCCAGCAGTAGACAGGGGAGCGACACCATATATTTT. Amino acid sequence: CASSRQGSDTIYF.

The J gene is TRBJ2-1, the V gene TRBV5-1; 10 bases align to TRBD1. Germline-derived CDR1 and CDR2 are SGHRS and YFSETQ. With V trimmed by 2 bases and J by 7 bases, 6 bases remained unmatched. The CDR3 runs to 15 residues. CDR3 sequence (DNA): TGCGCCAGCAGCTTAAGGGACAGGGGTGGGAATGAGCAGTTCTTC. As protein: CASSLRDRGGNEQFF.

For the CDR3, the DNA is TGTGCCAGCAGCACCCACAGGGGGATGGGAAATTCACCCCTCCACTTT. Translated: CASSTHRGMGNSPLHF. The chain combines TRBV11-3 with TRBJ1-6; 8 nucleotides line up with TRBD1. The ends lost 5 bases at V and 7 bases at J; junction bases unmatched: 10. This CDR3 is 16 amino acids long. The germline CDR1 and CDR2 sequences are SGHNT and YENEEA.

The genes are TRBV2 and TRBJ2-6; 8 bases match TRBD1. Losses at the gene ends were 6 bases for V and 8 bases for J; bases not matched to a gene: 6. CDR3 length equals 14 residues. The germline gives CDR1 SNHLY, CDR2 FYNNEI. CDR3: CASRGDRGPNVLTF. In DNA form, the CDR3 reads TGTGCCAGCAGGGGAGACAGGGGCCCCAACGTCCTGACTTTC.

The CDR3 DNA sequence: TGCGCCAGCAGCCAAGATCTGAGGGGGCACGAGACCCAGTACTTC. Amino acids: CASSQDLRGHETQYF. V gene TRBV4-1 combines with J gene TRBJ2-5; 7 bases agree with TRBD1. The CDR3 length is 15 residues. Trimming cost V 0 bases and J 5 bases; bases outside gene matches: 6. Per germline, CDR1 MGHRA and CDR2 YSYEKL.

The chain combines TRBV29-1 with TRBJ2-3; unclear D gene. CDR1 is SQVTM and CDR2 is ANQGSEA in the germline V gene. Deletions cut 6 bases from V and 0 bases from J, with 13 bases between. The CDR3 is 14 amino acids. This CDR3 reads CSVAVSSSTDTQYF. The CDR3 DNA reads TGCAGCGTGGCCGTCTCCTCTAGCACAGATACGCAGTATTTT.

The V and J genes are TRBV2 and TRBJ1-2, with D maybe TRBD1 (5 bases). Per germline, CDR1 SNHLY and CDR2 FYNNEI. The CDR3 covers 14 residues. Trimming removed 3 bases at V and 4 bases at J, with 12 bases between. The CDR3 sequence is CASSDLGPSYGYTF. CDR3 coding DNA: TGTGCCAGCAGTGATCTGGGGCCATCCTATGGCTACACCTTC. Full variable domain (missing parts from reference TRBV2 and TRBJ1-2): EPEVTQTPSHQVTQMGQEVILRCVPISNHLYFYWYRQILGQKVEFLVSFYNNEISEKSEIFDDQFSVERPDGSNFTLKIRSTKLEDSAMYFCASSDLGPSYGYTFGSGTRLTVV.

The rearrangement uses TRBV4-1 and TRBJ2-5; 7 bases line up with TRBD1. Germline CDR1 and CDR2: MGHRA and YSYEKL. This CDR3 has 16 residues. J gave up 4 bases and V 0 bases, and 8 bases lay outside the gene matches. The CDR3 sequence is CASSQDFRAGGETQYF. The CDR3 DNA is TGCGCCAGCAGCCAAGACTTCAGGGCAGGGGGAGAGACCCAGTACTTC.

The rearrangement links TRBV10-1 to TRBJ2-3; 10 nucleotides agree with TRBD2. Germline CDR1 is WNHNN and CDR2 is SYGVQD (reference sequence). The junction had 6 bases not matched to a gene; V was cut back by 7 bases and J by 2 bases. The CDR3 is made up of 15 amino acids. The DNA for the CDR3 is TGCGCCAGCATTCGGCTAGCGGGGGACACAGATACGCAGTATTTT. Translation gives CASIRLAGDTDTQYF.

Turning to this clone: Additional DNA sequences in this sample encode the identical CDR3. The chain carries TRBV12-3 or TRBV12-4 and TRBJ1-2; TRBD1 matches 9 bases. J was trimmed by 5 bases and V by 5 bases; bases with no gene match: 3. CDR3 length: 13 residues. Here the CDR3 reads CASSLDRGYGYTF. The CDR3 region has the DNA TGTGCCAGCAGTCTTGACAGGGGGTATGGCTACACCTTC.

The gene calls are TRBV7-9 and TRBJ1-1, with no clear D. There are 15 residues in the CDR3. V lost 5 bases and J 6 bases, leaving 19 bases between the germline ends. The V gene's germline CDR1 is SEHNR and CDR2 FQNEAQ (reference sequence). The CDR3 sequence is CASSRTGISGAEAFF. The DNA for the CDR3 is TGTGCCAGCAGCCGGACTGGGATTTCTGGCGCTGAAGCTTTCTTT. Full variable domain (rest looked up from reference TRBV7-9 and TRBJ1-1): DTGVSQNPRHKITKRGQNVTFRCDPISEHNRLYWYRQTLGQGPEFLTYFQNEAQLEKSRLLSDRFSAERPKGSFSTLEIQRTEQGDSAMYLCASSRTGISGAEAFFGQGTRLTVV.

The V and J genes are TRBV25-1 and TRBJ1-1; D perhaps matches TRBD1 (5 bases). Trimming took off 7 bases at V and 8 bases at J, with 20 bases between the two ends. Looked up from germline, CDR1 is MGHDK and CDR2 is SYGVNS. This CDR3 has 14 amino acids. CDR3 sequence reads: CASTPSGGVLEAFF. The CDR3 bases are TGTGCCAGCACCCCTAGCGGGGGGGTCCTGGAAGCTTTCTTT. Filled out from reference TRBV25-1 and TRBJ1-1, the complete variable domain reads EADIYQTPRYLVIGTGKKITLECSQTMGHDKMYWYQQDPGMELHLIHYSYGVNSTEKGDLSSESTVSRIRTEHFPLTLESARPSHTSQYLCASTPSGGVLEAFFGQGTRLTVV.

The chain has TRBV19 and TRBJ1-5; D may be TRBD1 (5 bases). Germline assignment: CDR1 LNHDA and CDR2 SQIVND (reference sequence). The V end lost 1 base, the J end lost 5 bases, and 15 bases lay between the germline ends. The CDR3 runs 16 residues. The CDR3 spells CASSIGRFGADQPQHF. The CDR3 region has the DNA TGTGCCAGTAGTATAGGACGATTTGGGGCTGATCAGCCCCAGCATTTT.

The rearrangement links TRBV19 to TRBJ2-1; TRBD2 matches at 9 bases. This CDR3 comprises 15 residues. The V segment lost 6 bases and the J segment 1 base; nucleotides outside the gene matches: 4. Germline V gene data show CDR1 as LNHDA and CDR2 as SQIVND (reference sequence). The CDR3, as DNA: TGTGCCAGTAGGACTACTAGCGGGTCCTACAATGAGCAGTTCTTC. It codes for CASRTTSGSYNEQFF.

This chain links TRBV2 with TRBJ2-3; the match to TRBD2 covers 8 bases. The CDR3 sequence is 17 residues long. The V gene end was trimmed by 3 bases and the J gene end by 0 bases; junction bases not matched to a gene: 8. Germline CDR1 is SNHLY and CDR2 is FYNNEI. The CDR3 sequence is CASSEATSGASTDTQYF. The CDR3 bases are TGTGCCAGCAGTGAGGCAACTAGCGGCGCTAGCACAGATACGCAGTATTTT.

This chain links TRBV20-1 with TRBJ1-5; the D gene is possibly TRBD1 (6 bases). Germline values: CDR1 DFQATT, CDR2 SNEGSKA (reference sequence). V was pared by 3 bases and J by 2 bases, with 11 bases between. CDR3 length: 14 residues. The CDR3 DNA sequence: TGCAGTGCTAGTCCGGCAGGGGGCAATCAGCCCCAGCATTTT. This translates into CSASPAGGNQPQHF.

V is TRBV3-1 (or the pseudogene TRBV3-2) and J is TRBJ2-7; possibly TRBD2 for D (6 bases). CDR3 size: 14 residues. Germline V gene sequence: CDR1 LGHDT, CDR2 YNNKEL (reference sequence). V lost 1 base to trimming and J lost 6 bases, with 13 bases between them. The CDR3 sequence is CASSQGGGTGEQYF. DNA of the CDR3: TGTGCCAGCAGCCAAGGGGGCGGGACGGGCGAGCAGTACTTC.

The chain recombines TRBV5-6 with TRBJ2-5; 7 positions match TRBD1. CDR3 size: 14 residues. The junction had 8 bases not matched to a gene; V was cut back by 4 bases and J by 5 bases. Germline CDR1 is SGHDT and CDR2 is YYEEEE. CDR3 in DNA: TGTGCCAGCAGCGTAGGGGGCCACGGGGAGACCCAGTACTTC. Protein product: CASSVGGHGETQYF.

V gene TRBV4-2 combines with J gene TRBJ2-7, with D possibly being TRBD2 (6 bases). The V and J ends lost 0 bases and 2 bases respectively, with 11 bases between them. CDR1 LGHNA and CDR2 YNFKEQ come from the germline V gene. The CDR3 loop spans 15 amino acids. DNA of the CDR3: TGTGCCAGCAGCCAAGAAAAGCGGGCGGCCTACGAGCAGTACTTC. As protein: CASSQEKRAAYEQYF.

The V gene is TRBV5-4, the J gene TRBJ2-3; D is unresolved. The CDR3 runs to 16 residues. Trimming stripped 4 bases from V and 1 base from J, with 16 bases between. Germline CDR1 SGHNT, CDR2 YYREEE (reference sequence). The CDR3 nucleotides read TGTGCCAGCAGCCTGACGGCCAACCGGGGCACAGATACGCAGTATTTT. Its translation: CASSLTANRGTDTQYF.

This chain joins TRBV7-2 and TRBJ1-2; D is undetermined. The V and J ends lost 2 bases and 6 bases respectively, with 13 bases between them. The CDR3 has 14 amino acids. The germline V gene encodes CDR1 SGHTA and CDR2 FQGNSA. The CDR3 sequence is CASSLTGYLDGYTF. The CDR3 DNA reads as TGTGCCAGCAGCTTAACCGGTTACTTAGATGGCTACACCTTC.

The chain employs TRBV6-4 and TRBJ2-1; TRBD1 might be the D (6 bases). Trimming took off 6 bases at V and 4 bases at J, with 13 bases between the two ends. This CDR3 region has 14 residues. Germline V gene data show CDR1 as MRHNA and CDR2 as SNTAGT. The CDR3 region is CASSEDSWYNEQFF. The CDR3 coding sequence is TGTGCCAGCAGCGAGGACAGTTGGTACAATGAGCAGTTCTTC.

The V and J genes are TRBV5-5 and TRBJ1-2; 10 nucleotides match TRBD1. CDR3 length: 14 amino acids. Germline assignment: CDR1 SGHKS and CDR2 YYEKEE (reference sequence). J was trimmed by 3 bases and V by 4 bases; bases with no gene match: 3. This chain's CDR3 is CASSGGTGDYGYTF. CDR3 nucleotide sequence: TGTGCCAGCAGCGGCGGGACAGGGGACTATGGCTACACCTTC.